A selection of T cell receptor beta chains follows, all from one sample in a study of blood T cell repertoires in COVID-19. TCRdb keeps only in-frame clones here, not all; method: immunoSEQ multiplex PCR. The profile shows around 53,000 clones, around nine tenths of them singletons. The sequencing sample was made of peripheral blood. The receptors shown here come from a woman aged 60-70 years with COVID-19, enrolled during active disease. The conserved cysteine and the conserved F or W are not part of the CDR3 here. Only part of the rows carry a size: once, few, many, or a class if the clone is expanded.

size	length	J	V	CDR3
-	11	TRBJ2-5	TRBV5-4	ASSLQTQETQY
few	14	TRBJ1-1	TRBV4-1	ASSQDFTGRGTEAF
-	12	TRBJ1-6	TRBV10-1	ASSETRDNSPLH
-	13	TRBJ1-6	TRBV18	ASSPNGQVRSPLH
-	9	TRBJ2-7	TRBV3-1/TRBV3-2	ASSQGYSQY
-	11	TRBJ2-7	TRBV2	ASRKGQGNEQY
-	14	TRBJ1-3	TRBV12-5	ASGLGTGGSGNTIY
-	13	TRBJ1-4	TRBV3-1/TRBV3-2	ASSQDWSRREKLF
-	15	TRBJ2-7	TRBV7-8	ASSFGLAGGRPYEQY
-	17	TRBJ2-3	TRBV27	ASSPWGLAPINPRDTQY
-	15	TRBJ2-5	TRBV4-1	ASSLHRSGQGGETQY
-	8	TRBJ1-1	TRBV30	AWAGTEAF
-	14	TRBJ2-5	TRBV9	ASSPNGNVGRETQY
-	10	TRBJ2-5	TRBV6-6	ASRGGQETQY
once	13	TRBJ2-1	TRBV10-1	ASSIDSRSYNEQF
few	11	TRBJ2-5	TRBV28	ASSFLAPETQY
-	12	TRBJ2-7	TRBV4-2	ASSPEIEVYEQY
-	13	TRBJ2-7	TRBV11-2	ASSLAGVKLYEQY
-	11	TRBJ1-2	TRBV2	ASSRTGRYGYT
-	13	TRBJ1-5	TRBV27	ASGRLAYSNQPQH
-	13	TRBJ2-4	TRBV5-6	ASSFRRLAKNIQY
-	10	TRBJ1-1	TRBV2	ASRGGNTEAF
-	14	TRBJ2-5	TRBV4-2	ASSQESTSAEETQY
-	14	TRBJ1-6	TRBV9	ASSVGVHLEDSPLH
few	11	TRBJ2-5	TRBV2	ASTMGLKETQY
-	14	TRBJ2-1	TRBV18	ASSPTTGTGINEQF
-	15	TRBJ2-3	TRBV29-1	SVEALALQSGTDTQY
once	13	TRBJ2-1	TRBV18	ASSPSQGPYNEQF
-	13	TRBJ1-2	TRBV30	AWRRTDLPPYGYT